This T cell receptor (beta chain) originates from a study of identical twins. This clonotype showed up many times. As yet, its antigen is unknown. Germline V gene sequence: CDR1 SGHTA, CDR2 FQGNSA. V was trimmed by 6 bases and J by 4 bases, leaving 13 bases between them. This CDR3 contains 13 residues. Study-wide findings and caveats: Models underestimated how often monozygotic twins shared out-of-frame TCR alpha.

TCRdb reprocessed the 5' RACE reads via MiXCR and lists one record per CDR3 protein. The table has 150,000 or so distinct CDR3 sequences, under 4.5% seen once. This sequence was found in a man between 18 and 35 years old in good health. What was sequenced was memory T cells sorted from blood. V and J are TRBV7-2 and TRBJ2-7, with D possibly being TRBD2 (5 bases). CDR3 bases: TGTGCCAGCAGTATCACAAGGAGGTACGAGCAGTACTTC. The encoded protein is CASSITRRYEQYF.